This entry lists 31 T cell receptor beta chains sequenced from one sample in a study of OX40 agonist ivuxolimab in advanced cancers. The assay was immunoSEQ multiplex PCR, and TCRdb's table has in-frame clones only and misses some. The table lists roughly 63,000 clones, about 89% of them singletons. This sample comprised CD4+ or CD8+ T cells sorted from blood, obtained in a trial of the OX40 agonist ivuxolimab. These receptors originate from an adult with an advanced solid tumor such as melanoma, head and neck, liver or kidney cancer.

CDR3 amino acids: CASSPREGGPYEQYF. In nucleotides, the CDR3 is TGTGCCAGCAGCCCAAGGGAAGGGGGCCCCTACGAGCAGTACTTC. The chain uses TRBV9 and TRBJ2-7, with 7 nucleotides matching TRBD1. There are 15 residues in the CDR3. Germline CDR1 reads SGDLS; CDR2 reads YYNGEE. V gave up 4 bases and J gave up 2 bases; unmatched junction bases: 9.

This clone was counted only a few times. The CDR3 DNA follows: TGTGCCAGCAGCCCCCGGGCTAGATCGGAAGCTTTCTTT. Its translation: CASSPRARSEAFF. The chain links TRBV14 to TRBJ1-1; D not resolved. The germline V and J ends were trimmed by 4 bases and 8 bases, with 14 bases remaining between them. Germline V CDR1 and CDR2: SGHDN, FVKESK. The CDR3 length is 13 residues.

This rearrangement joins TRBV29-1 to TRBJ2-5, with a tentative D call TRBD2 (7 bases). CDR1 is SQVTM and CDR2 is ANQGSEA in the germline V gene. Trimming took off 0 bases at V and 7 bases at J, with 15 bases between the two ends. The CDR3 is 14 residues long. The CDR3 region is CSVEDGRGPRTQYF. DNA for the CDR3: TGCAGCGTTGAAGATGGGCGGGGGCCAAGGACCCAGTACTTC.

This clone was seen at least ten times. The J gene is TRBJ1-5, the V gene TRBV2; D remains ambiguous. The CDR3 spans 15 residues. V gave up 6 bases and J gave up 5 bases, with 17 bases separating them. Looked up from germline, CDR1 is SNHLY and CDR2 is FYNNEI. DNA of the CDR3: TGTGCCAGCAGGCGGACGGTTTCGGTAGATCAGCCCCAGCATTTT. Translated: CASRRTVSVDQPQHF.

V gene TRBV6-4 combines with J gene TRBJ1-1; D is uncertain. The CDR3 sequence is 13 residues long. Trimming took off 3 bases at V and 0 bases at J, with 5 bases between the two ends. The germline V gene has CDR1 MRHNA and CDR2 SNTAGT. For the CDR3, the DNA is TGTGCCAGCAGTGAAAGTATGAACACTGAAGCTTTCTTT. Protein: CASSESMNTEAFF.

This chain connects TRBV27 to TRBJ1-1; 7 bases align to TRBD1. The germline gives CDR1 MNHEY, CDR2 SMNVEV (reference sequence). The CDR3 length is 13 residues. Unmatched junction bases numbered 2, after V lost 2 bases and J lost 5 bases. In nucleotides, the CDR3 is TGTGCCAGCAGTTTACAGGGGGGGACTGAAGCTTTCTTT. The encoded protein is CASSLQGGTEAFF.

The V call is TRBV15, the J call TRBJ1-5, with 7 bases aligning to TRBD1. This CDR3 is 14 amino acids long. With 5 bases clipped from V and 0 bases from J, the junction kept 1 base outside the gene matches. Germline assignment: CDR1 LNHNV and CDR2 YYDKDF (reference sequence). CDR3 protein: CATSRDSSNQPQHF. The CDR3 nucleotides are TGTGCCACCAGCCGGGACAGTAGCAATCAGCCCCAGCATTTT.

The genes are TRBV6-1 and TRBJ1-1, with 8 bases matching TRBD1. The CDR3 has 12 residues. The junction had 4 bases not matched to a gene; V was cut back by 6 bases and J by 7 bases. From germline, CDR1 is MNHNS and CDR2 SASEGT. The CDR3 sequence is CASSAQGGEAFF. DNA of the CDR3: TGTGCCAGCAGCGCACAGGGGGGTGAAGCTTTCTTT.

The J gene is TRBJ2-1, the V gene TRBV5-8, with TRBD1 matching over 7 bases. The V and J ends lost 4 bases and 9 bases, in that order; junction bases with no gene match: 7. This CDR3 region has 13 residues. The germline V gene encodes CDR1 SGHTS and CDR2 YDEGEE. CDR3 region: CASSRITGVEQFF. In DNA form, the CDR3 reads TGTGCCAGCAGCAGAATAACAGGGGTTGAGCAGTTCTTC.

The chain couples TRBV9 to TRBJ2-1, with TRBD2 matching over 14 bases. This CDR3 region has 16 residues. V shed 4 bases, J shed 6 bases, and the junction held 6 bases outside the gene matches. Germline V lookup: CDR1 SGDLS, CDR2 YYNGEE. DNA for the CDR3: TGTGCCAGCAGCCCCGGGGGACTAGCGGGGGTCAATGAGCAGTTCTTC. This translates into CASSPGGLAGVNEQFF.

The V gene is TRBV15, the J gene TRBJ1-6, with D unclear. The germline CDR1 and CDR2 sequences are LNHNV and YYDKDF (reference sequence). The CDR3 is 13 residues long. Between the trimmed V and J ends, which lost 5 bases and 5 bases, there was a span of 7 bases. In DNA form, the CDR3 reads TGTGCCACCAGCGAACGGGATAATTCACCCCTCCACTTT. This translates into CATSERDNSPLHF.

V usage is TRBV2 and J usage is TRBJ2-1; 9 bases line up with TRBD1. CDR3 length: 13 amino acids. Per the germline V gene, CDR1 is SNHLY and CDR2 is FYNNEI. J lost 10 bases, V lost 6 bases, and 7 bases had no gene match. CDR3 coding DNA: TGTGCCAGCAGCAAGGGACAGGGTGGGGAGCAGTTCTTC. This encodes CASSKGQGGEQFF.

The chain combines TRBV19 with TRBJ2-4; 9 nucleotides align to TRBD1. The germline gives CDR1 LNHDA, CDR2 SQIVND (reference sequence). Trimming cost V 6 bases and J 7 bases; bases outside gene matches: 16. This CDR3 spans 17 amino acids. The CDR3 loop is CASSSPPGQGLVNIQYF. In DNA form, the CDR3 reads TGTGCCAGTAGCTCCCCACCGGGACAGGGCCTAGTGAACATTCAGTACTTC.

The chain has TRBV11-3 and TRBJ2-5; 7 bases line up with TRBD2. The CDR3 contains 14 residues. Germline V gives CDR1 SGHNT, CDR2 YENEEA. The V gene end was trimmed by 5 bases and the J gene end by 11 bases; junction bases not matched to a gene: 14. CDR3 sequence reads: CASSLAGERVWQYF. CDR3 nucleotides: TGTGCCAGCAGCCTCGCGGGGGAAAGGGTGTGGCAGTACTTC.

V is TRBV7-9 and J is TRBJ1-5; D is unclear. There are 14 residues in the CDR3. Between the trimmed V and J ends, which lost 4 bases and 0 bases, there was a span of 7 bases. Per the germline V gene, CDR1 is SEHNR and CDR2 is FQNEAQ (reference sequence). CDR3 nucleotides: TGTGCCAGCAGCTCCGACACTAGCAATCAGCCCCAGCATTTT. It encodes CASSSDTSNQPQHF.

The rearrangement uses TRBV2 and TRBJ2-5, with D tentatively TRBD1 (6 bases). The CDR3 spans 14 residues. V was pared by 5 bases and J by 5 bases, with 15 bases between. CDR1 is SNHLY and CDR2 is FYNNEI in the germline V gene. The CDR3 region is CASSFWTDRETQYF. The CDR3 nucleotides are TGTGCCAGCAGTTTTTGGACAGATAGGGAGACCCAGTACTTC.

V usage is TRBV10-3 and J usage is TRBJ1-1, with 9 nucleotides matching TRBD1. Looked up from germline, CDR1 is ENHRY and CDR2 is SYGVKD. Trimming cost V 0 bases and J 2 bases; bases outside gene matches: 1. The CDR3 runs to 15 residues. CDR3 loop: CAISESDRGNTEAFF. The CDR3 bases are TGTGCCATCAGTGAGTCGGACAGGGGAAACACTGAAGCTTTCTTT.

This chain links TRBV7-2 with TRBJ1-2; weak D call: TRBD1 (5 bases). The CDR3 has 13 residues. Trimming left V 1 base short and J 4 bases short, with 7 bases between. Germline CDR1 reads SGHTA; CDR2 reads FQGNSA. CDR3 in amino acids: CASSLVDSYGYTF. CDR3 bases: TGTGCCAGCAGCTTAGTCGACAGCTATGGCTACACCTTC.

The chain couples TRBV5-1 to TRBJ2-7; 7 nucleotides agree with TRBD1. CDR3 length equals 13 residues. Germline trimming cut 6 bases from V and 3 bases from J; bases unmatched to any gene: 6. The germline gives CDR1 SGHRS, CDR2 YFSETQ. The CDR3 spells CASKHSGGYEQYF. CDR3 bases: TGCGCCAGCAAACATTCAGGGGGCTACGAGCAGTACTTC.

The chain couples TRBV19 to TRBJ2-7, with 9 bases aligning to TRBD1. Per the germline V gene, CDR1 is LNHDA and CDR2 is SQIVND (reference sequence). The J segment lost 3 bases and the V segment lost 4 bases, leaving 7 bases of the junction unmatched. The CDR3 is made up of 15 amino acids. The CDR3 protein is CASSTPQGARYEQYF. The DNA of the CDR3 is TGTGCCAGTAGTACTCCACAGGGGGCTCGCTACGAGCAGTACTTC.

The CDR3 loop is CASSPGGTGTRYTF. The CDR3, as DNA: TGTGCCAGCTCACCAGGTGGGACAGGGACGCGCTACACCTTC. The rearrangement links TRBV18 to TRBJ1-2; 9 bases match TRBD1. The CDR3 has 14 residues. The J segment lost 9 bases and the V segment lost 2 bases, leaving 7 bases of the junction unmatched. Germline CDR1 and CDR2: KGHSH and LQKENI.

As DNA, the CDR3 is TGCGCCAGCAGCTTGGGGTTAGGACAGAGCACAGATACGCAGTATTTT. It codes for CASSLGLGQSTDTQYF. The chain combines TRBV5-1 with TRBJ2-3, with D perhaps TRBD1 (6 bases). V shed 0 bases and J shed 0 bases, with 11 bases lying between them. The CDR3 has 16 residues. In germline, CDR1 is SGHRS, CDR2 YFSETQ. Looking up the rest from reference TRBV5-1 and TRBJ2-3 gives the full variable domain: KAGVTQTPRYLIKTRGQQVTLSCSPISGHRSVSWYQQTPGQGLQFLFEYFSETQRNKGNFPGRFSGRQFSNSRSEMNVSTLELGDSALYLCASSLGLGQSTDTQYFGPGTRLTVL.

The chain links TRBV18 to TRBJ1-2, with D perhaps matching TRBD1 (6 bases). From germline, CDR1 is KGHSH and CDR2 LQKENI. This CDR3 has 15 residues. Between the trimmed V and J ends, which lost 1 base and 8 bases, there was a span of 17 bases. The CDR3 sequence is CASSPLDEGVWGYTF. The CDR3 nucleotides read TGTGCCAGCTCACCACTCGACGAGGGGGTTTGGGGCTACACCTTC.

The genes are TRBV6-5 and TRBJ2-5; 9 nucleotides align to TRBD1. The CDR3 consists of 15 residues. CDR1 MNHEY and CDR2 SVGAGI come from the germline V gene. V was clipped by 5 bases and J by 5 bases; unmatched bases: 9. The CDR3 region has the DNA TGTGCCAGCAGTCCGGACAGGGGCGAGCGGGAGACCCAGTACTTC. It specifies CASSPDRGERETQYF.

V gene TRBV7-2 combines with J gene TRBJ1-3, with 7 bases matching TRBD1. Germline loops: CDR1 SGHTA, CDR2 FQGNSA. This CDR3 has 16 residues. J lost 0 bases, V lost 7 bases, and 9 bases had no gene match. In nucleotides, the CDR3 is TGTGCCAGCACCCCGACAGGGTCTTTCTCTGGAAACACCATATATTTT. Protein sequence: CASTPTGSFSGNTIYF.

The J gene is TRBJ1-1, the V gene TRBV7-2; D is ambiguous. V lost 2 bases and J 1 base, leaving 8 bases between the germline ends. The CDR3 consists of 14 residues. Germline-derived CDR1 and CDR2 are SGHTA and FQGNSA. The chain's CDR3 is CASSLYMENTEAFF. CDR3 bases: TGTGCCAGCAGCTTATACATGGAGAACACTGAAGCTTTCTTT.

This chain joins TRBV6-5 and TRBJ1-2; TRBD1 matches at 7 bases. CDR1 and CDR2 from the germline V gene are MNHEY and SVGAGI. The CDR3 length is 14 residues. Unmatched junction bases numbered 7, after V lost 5 bases and J lost 4 bases. Here the CDR3 reads CASSRETGSYGYTF. CDR3 nucleotide sequence: TGTGCCAGCAGTCGCGAGACAGGGAGCTATGGCTACACCTTC.

The genes are TRBV7-9 and TRBJ2-3, with D hard to call. The CDR3 contains 14 residues. The germline V gene has CDR1 SEHNR and CDR2 FQNEAQ (reference sequence). Deletions cut 6 bases from V and 3 bases from J, with 13 bases between. The CDR3 region is CASRTDGSTDTQYF. The CDR3 region has the DNA TGTGCCAGCAGAACAGACGGGTCGACAGATACGCAGTATTTT.

Written as DNA, the CDR3 is TGTGCCAGCAGTGAGGGACAGGGGGTAGATACGCAGTATTTT. Encoded protein: CASSEGQGVDTQYF. V gene TRBV2 combines with J gene TRBJ2-3, with 11 bases fitting TRBD1. The CDR3 sequence is 14 residues long. The trim removed 3 bases at V and 5 bases at J, leaving 1 base unmatched. The germline V gene encodes CDR1 SNHLY and CDR2 FYNNEI. The entire variable domain, with the rest obtained from reference TRBV2 and TRBJ2-3, is as follows: EPEVTQTPSHQVTQMGQEVILRCVPISNHLYFYWYRQILGQKVEFLVSFYNNEISEKSEIFDDQFSVERPDGSNFTLKIRSTKLEDSAMYFCASSEGQGVDTQYFGPGTRLTVL.

V is TRBV29-1 and J is TRBJ1-5; perhaps TRBD1 as D (5 bases). V was pared by 6 bases and J by 3 bases, with 12 bases between. CDR1 SQVTM and CDR2 ANQGSEA come from the germline V gene. The CDR3 totals 13 residues. CDR3 in amino acids: CSVLDTNNQPQHF. Written as DNA, the CDR3 is TGCAGCGTGCTGGACACCAACAATCAGCCCCAGCATTTT.

This chain joins TRBV6-1 and TRBJ1-6, with TRBD1 matching 8 bases. This CDR3 comprises 16 residues. The V gene's germline CDR1 is MNHNS and CDR2 SASEGT. V shed 3 bases and J 10 bases; nucleotides not matched to a gene: 11. CDR3 bases: TGTGCCAGCAGTGATAGGGCCGGGACAGGATGGTCACCCCTCCACTTT. It specifies CASSDRAGTGWSPLHF.